A single sample gave rise to the 9 T cell receptor beta chains below, sequenced in a study of T cell responses to AZD1222 COVID-19 vaccine. Here immunoSEQ multiplex PCR was the method, and the copy in TCRdb shows in-frame clones only, minus some. Here the sample spans 95,000 to 100,000 clones, more than 70% being singletons. Material: peripheral blood, obtained on day 0 of AZD1222 vaccination. These receptors all come from an adult in good health.

Comment on this clone: The sample carries other DNA sequences with the same CDR3. This chain connects TRBV19 to TRBJ1-1; D is ambiguous. Trimming left V 1 base short and J 1 base short, with 4 bases between. CDR3 length equals 13 residues. The germline gives CDR1 LNHDA, CDR2 SQIVND (reference sequence). CDR3 amino acids: CASSIARNTEAFF. The CDR3, as DNA: TGTGCCAGTAGTATAGCGAGGAACACTGAAGCTTTCTTT.

This clone has only one observation. The gene calls are TRBV11-2 and TRBJ2-7; 10 nucleotides align to TRBD2. The CDR3 spans 18 residues. The V gene's germline CDR1 is SGHAT and CDR2 FQNNGV. Losses at the gene ends were 5 bases for V and 4 bases for J; bases not matched to a gene: 17. The CDR3 region has the DNA TGTGCCAGCAGCCAAACCCTAGCGGGAGCGAGACCGGTATACGAGCAGTACTTC. This codes for CASSQTLAGARPVYEQYF. Combining the CDR3 with reference TRBV11-2 and TRBJ2-7 gives the whole variable domain EAGVAQSPRYKIIEKRQSVAFWCNPISGHATLYWYQQILGQGPKLLIQFQNNGVVDDSQLPKDRFSAERLKGVDSTLKIQPAKLEDSAVYLCASSQTLAGARPVYEQYFGPGTRLTVT.

V usage is TRBV5-4 and J usage is TRBJ2-1; D may be TRBD2 (7 bases). Trimming removed 2 bases at V and 7 bases at J, with 16 bases between. The CDR3 loop spans 15 amino acids. CDR1 is SGHNT, CDR2 YYREEE, per germline (reference sequence). CDR3 sequence: CASSLGGGPRNEQFF. The DNA of the CDR3 is TGTGCCAGCAGCTTAGGGGGAGGGCCAAGGAATGAGCAGTTCTTC.

This clone has only a few counts. The chain uses TRBV27 and TRBJ2-7, with a tentative D call TRBD1 (5 bases). Germline CDR1 MNHEY, CDR2 SMNVEV (reference sequence). The CDR3 length is 15 residues. Trimming removed 2 bases at V and 2 bases at J, with 13 bases between. CDR3 residues: CASSLRQLPPYEQYF. In DNA form, the CDR3 reads TGTGCCAGCAGTTTACGACAGTTGCCTCCCTACGAGCAGTACTTC.

This rearrangement joins TRBV4-1 to TRBJ2-1; D may correspond to TRBD1 or TRBD2 (5 bases each). Germline values: CDR1 MGHRA, CDR2 YSYEKL. The CDR3 has 16 residues. Trimming took 1 base from V and 7 from J, leaving 17 bases between them. The CDR3 spells CASSQGPGTPGNEQFF. The DNA for the CDR3 is TGCGCCAGCAGCCAAGGCCCCGGGACCCCCGGGAATGAGCAGTTCTTC.

A few counts support this clone. The V call is TRBV5-6, the J call TRBJ1-6; D is perhaps TRBD1 (5 bases). Germline loops: CDR1 SGHDT, CDR2 YYEEEE. Trimming pared 1 base from V and 11 bases from J, leaving 7 bases between. CDR3 length: 12 residues. CDR3 region: CASSLWGAPLHF. DNA for the CDR3: TGTGCCAGCAGCTTGTGGGGGGCACCCCTCCACTTT.

The gene calls are TRBV9 and TRBJ1-2; 7 positions match TRBD1. The CDR3 is made up of 12 amino acids. V lost 4 bases to trimming and J lost 4 bases; unmatched junction nucleotides: 1. CDR1 is SGDLS and CDR2 is YYNGEE in the germline V gene. CDR3 sequence reads: CASSRTGYGYTF. The CDR3 DNA reads as TGTGCCAGCAGCCGGACAGGCTATGGCTACACCTTC.

The V call is TRBV7-3, the J call TRBJ1-4, with D possibly matching TRBD1 (5 bases). Per germline, CDR1 SGHTA and CDR2 FQGTGA. CDR3 length: 19 residues. Deletions cut 2 bases from V and 1 base from J, with 20 bases between. The DNA for the CDR3 is TGTGCCAGCAGCTTATTGGGCAGGGTTGAGACTGAAACTAATGAAAAACTGTTTTTT. It translates to CASSLLGRVETETNEKLFF.

The V call is TRBV10-3, the J call TRBJ2-3, with D possibly called TRBD1 or TRBD2 (5 bases each). The CDR3 is 15 residues long. CDR1 and CDR2 from the germline V gene are ENHRY and SYGVKD. The germline V and J ends were trimmed by 4 bases and 0 bases, with 11 bases remaining between them. The CDR3, as DNA: TGTGCCATCAGTGGGGGGTCCTTTAGCACAGATACGCAGTATTTT. This encodes CAISGGSFSTDTQYF.